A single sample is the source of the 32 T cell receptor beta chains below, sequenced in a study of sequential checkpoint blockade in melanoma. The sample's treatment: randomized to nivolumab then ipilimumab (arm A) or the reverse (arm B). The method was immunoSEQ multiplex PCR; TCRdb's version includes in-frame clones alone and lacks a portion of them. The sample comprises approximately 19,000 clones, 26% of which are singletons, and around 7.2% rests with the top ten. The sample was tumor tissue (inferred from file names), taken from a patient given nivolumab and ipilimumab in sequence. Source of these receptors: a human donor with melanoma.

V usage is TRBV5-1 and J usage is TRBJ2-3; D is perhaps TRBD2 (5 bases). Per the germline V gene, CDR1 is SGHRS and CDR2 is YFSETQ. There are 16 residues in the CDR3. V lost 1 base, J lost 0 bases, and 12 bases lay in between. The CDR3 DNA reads TGCGCCAGCAGCTTGACCCGTGGGAGTAGCACAGATACGCAGTATTTT. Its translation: CASSLTRGSSTDTQYF.

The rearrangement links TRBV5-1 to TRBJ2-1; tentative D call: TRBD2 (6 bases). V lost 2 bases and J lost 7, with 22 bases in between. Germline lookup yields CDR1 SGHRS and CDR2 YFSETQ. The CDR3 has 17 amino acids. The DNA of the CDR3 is TGCGCCAGCAGCTTTGGGGCGATCCGGGACTCGACAAATGAGCAGTTCTTC. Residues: CASSFGAIRDSTNEQFF.

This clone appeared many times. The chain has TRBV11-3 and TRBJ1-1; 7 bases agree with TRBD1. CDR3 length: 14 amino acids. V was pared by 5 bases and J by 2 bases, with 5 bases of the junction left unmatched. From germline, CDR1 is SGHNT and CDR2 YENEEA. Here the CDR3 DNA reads TGTGCCAGCAGCACCCGGGACAGAAACACTGAAGCTTTCTTT. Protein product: CASSTRDRNTEAFF.

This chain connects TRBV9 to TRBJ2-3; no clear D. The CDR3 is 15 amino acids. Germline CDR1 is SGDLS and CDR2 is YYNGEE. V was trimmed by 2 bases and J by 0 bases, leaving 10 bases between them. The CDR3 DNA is TGTGCCAGCAGCGTTGGTCAGACTAGCACAGATACGCAGTATTTT. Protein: CASSVGQTSTDTQYF.

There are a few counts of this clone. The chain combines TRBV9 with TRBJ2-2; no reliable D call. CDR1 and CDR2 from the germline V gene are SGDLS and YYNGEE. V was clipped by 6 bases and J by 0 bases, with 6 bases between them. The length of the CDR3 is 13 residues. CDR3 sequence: CASTRPNTGELFF. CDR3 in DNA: TGTGCCAGCACCAGACCGAACACCGGGGAGCTGTTTTTT.

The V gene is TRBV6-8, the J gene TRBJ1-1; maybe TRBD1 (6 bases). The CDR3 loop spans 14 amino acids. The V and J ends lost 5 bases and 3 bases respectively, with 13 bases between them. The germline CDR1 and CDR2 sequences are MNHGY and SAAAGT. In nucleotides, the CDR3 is TGTGCCAGCAGTAGCAGGGGTAGGGACACTGAAGCTTTCTTT. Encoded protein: CASSSRGRDTEAFF.

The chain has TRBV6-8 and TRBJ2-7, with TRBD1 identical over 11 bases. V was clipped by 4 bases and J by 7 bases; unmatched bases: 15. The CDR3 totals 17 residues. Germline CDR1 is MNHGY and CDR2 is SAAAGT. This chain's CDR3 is CASSLRPPGQGVLEQYF. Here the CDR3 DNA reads TGTGCCAGCAGTTTGAGACCCCCGGGACAGGGGGTGCTGGAGCAGTACTTC.

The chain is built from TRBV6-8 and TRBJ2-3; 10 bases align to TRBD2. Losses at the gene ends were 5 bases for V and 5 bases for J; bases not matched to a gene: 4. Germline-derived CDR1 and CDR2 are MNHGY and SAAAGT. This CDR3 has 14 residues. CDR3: CASSPGLAKDTQYF. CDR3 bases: TGTGCCAGCAGTCCGGGACTAGCGAAAGATACGCAGTATTTT.

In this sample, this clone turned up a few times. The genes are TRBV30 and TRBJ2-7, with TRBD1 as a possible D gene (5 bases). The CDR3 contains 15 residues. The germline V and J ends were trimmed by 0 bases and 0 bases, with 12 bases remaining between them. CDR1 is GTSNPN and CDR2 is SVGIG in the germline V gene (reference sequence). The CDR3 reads CAWSVFGRDSYEQYF. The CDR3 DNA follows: TGTGCCTGGAGTGTATTCGGCAGGGACTCCTACGAGCAGTACTTC.

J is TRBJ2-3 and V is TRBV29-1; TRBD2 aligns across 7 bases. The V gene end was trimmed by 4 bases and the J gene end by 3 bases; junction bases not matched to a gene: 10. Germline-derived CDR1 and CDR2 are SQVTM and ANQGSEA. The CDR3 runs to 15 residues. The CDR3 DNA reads TGCAGCGTTGGGCAAGGACTAGTATTTACAGATACGCAGTATTTT. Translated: CSVGQGLVFTDTQYF.

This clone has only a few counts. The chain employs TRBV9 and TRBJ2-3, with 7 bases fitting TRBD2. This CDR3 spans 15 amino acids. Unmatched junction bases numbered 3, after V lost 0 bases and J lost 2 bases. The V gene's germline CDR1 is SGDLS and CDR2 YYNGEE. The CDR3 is CASSVVGGNTDTQYF. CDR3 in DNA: TGTGCCAGCAGCGTAGTGGGGGGGAACACAGATACGCAGTATTTT.

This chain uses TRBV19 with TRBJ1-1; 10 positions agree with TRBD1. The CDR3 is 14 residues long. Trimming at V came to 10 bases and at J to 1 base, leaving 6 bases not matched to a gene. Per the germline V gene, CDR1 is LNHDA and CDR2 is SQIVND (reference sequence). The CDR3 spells CATRTGGRNTEAFF. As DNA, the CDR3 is TGTGCCACCAGGACAGGGGGAAGGAACACTGAAGCTTTCTTT.

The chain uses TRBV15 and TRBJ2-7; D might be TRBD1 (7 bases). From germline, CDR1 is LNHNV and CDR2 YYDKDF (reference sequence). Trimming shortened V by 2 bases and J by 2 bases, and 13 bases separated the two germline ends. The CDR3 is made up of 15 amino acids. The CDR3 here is CATSRRRGPTYEQYF. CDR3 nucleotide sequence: TGTGCCACCAGCAGACGGAGGGGGCCGACCTACGAGCAGTACTTC.

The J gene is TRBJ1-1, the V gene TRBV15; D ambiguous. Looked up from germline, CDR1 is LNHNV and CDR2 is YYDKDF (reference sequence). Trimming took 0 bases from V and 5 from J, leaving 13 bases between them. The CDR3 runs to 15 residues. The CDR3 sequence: CATSRDLAGNTEAFF. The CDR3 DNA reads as TGTGCCACCAGCAGAGATCTGGCAGGCAATACTGAAGCTTTCTTT. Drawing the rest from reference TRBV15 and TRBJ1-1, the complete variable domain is DAMVIQNPRYQVTQFGKPVTLSCSQTLNHNVMYWYQQKSSQAPKLLFHYYDKDFNNEADTPDNFQSRRPNTSFCFLDIRSPGLGDTAMYLCATSRDLAGNTEAFFGQGTRLTVV.

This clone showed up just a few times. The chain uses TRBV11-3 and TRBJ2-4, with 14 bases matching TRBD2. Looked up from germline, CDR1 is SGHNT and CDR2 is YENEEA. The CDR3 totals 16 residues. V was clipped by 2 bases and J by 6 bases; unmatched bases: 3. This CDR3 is CASSLRGLAGGNIQYF. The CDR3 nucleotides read TGTGCCAGCAGCTTAAGAGGACTAGCGGGGGGAAACATTCAGTACTTC.

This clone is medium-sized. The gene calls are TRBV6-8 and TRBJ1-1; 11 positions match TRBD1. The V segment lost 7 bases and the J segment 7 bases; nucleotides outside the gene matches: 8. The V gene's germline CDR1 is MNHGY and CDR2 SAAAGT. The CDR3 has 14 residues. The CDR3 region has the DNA TGTGCCAGCACCCTCGGGACAGGGGGACTTGAAGCTTTCTTT. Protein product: CASTLGTGGLEAFF.

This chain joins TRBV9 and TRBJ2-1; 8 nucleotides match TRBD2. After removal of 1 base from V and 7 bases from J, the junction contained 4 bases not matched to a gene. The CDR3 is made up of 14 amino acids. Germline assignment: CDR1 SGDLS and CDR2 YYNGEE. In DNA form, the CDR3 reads TGTGCCAGCAGCGTAACTAGCGGTGGAAATGAGCAGTTCTTC. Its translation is CASSVTSGGNEQFF.

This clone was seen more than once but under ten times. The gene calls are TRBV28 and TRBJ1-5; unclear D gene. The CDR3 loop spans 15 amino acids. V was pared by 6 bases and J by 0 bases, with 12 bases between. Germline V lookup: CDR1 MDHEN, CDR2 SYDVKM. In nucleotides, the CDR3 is TGTGCCAGCAGATCATCAGAGTATAGCAATCAGCCCCAGCATTTT. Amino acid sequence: CASRSSEYSNQPQHF.

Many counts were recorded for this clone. The CDR3 protein is CASSVGTAPNYGYTF. CDR3 sequence (DNA): TGTGCCAGCAGCGTCGGGACAGCTCCTAACTATGGCTACACCTTC. The chain is built from TRBV9 and TRBJ1-2; 7 bases map to TRBD1. The length of the CDR3 is 15 residues. Trimming took 2 bases from V and 0 from J; bases not matched to a gene: 4. Per the germline V gene, CDR1 is SGDLS and CDR2 is YYNGEE.

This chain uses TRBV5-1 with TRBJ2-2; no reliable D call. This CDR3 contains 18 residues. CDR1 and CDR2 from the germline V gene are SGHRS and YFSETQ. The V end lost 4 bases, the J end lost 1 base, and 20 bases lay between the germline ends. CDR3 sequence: CASSRSTFEGRNTGELFF. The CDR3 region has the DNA TGCGCCAGCAGCCGCTCGACCTTTGAAGGAAGGAACACCGGGGAGCTGTTTTTT.

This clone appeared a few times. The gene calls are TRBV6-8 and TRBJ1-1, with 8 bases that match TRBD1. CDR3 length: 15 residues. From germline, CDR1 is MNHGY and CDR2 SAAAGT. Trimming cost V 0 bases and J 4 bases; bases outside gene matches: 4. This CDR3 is CASSYSTGVVTEAFF. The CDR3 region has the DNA TGTGCCAGCAGTTACTCGACAGGGGTGGTCACTGAAGCTTTCTTT.

The CDR3 DNA sequence: TGTGCCAGCAGCGTAAAATCAGCGTCTAGCACAGATACGCAGTATTTT. It specifies CASSVKSASSTDTQYF. The chain uses TRBV6-8 and TRBJ2-3; D not resolved. The CDR3 runs to 16 residues. The V end lost 6 bases, the J end lost 0 bases, and 16 bases lay between the germline ends. The germline V gene encodes CDR1 MNHGY and CDR2 SAAAGT.

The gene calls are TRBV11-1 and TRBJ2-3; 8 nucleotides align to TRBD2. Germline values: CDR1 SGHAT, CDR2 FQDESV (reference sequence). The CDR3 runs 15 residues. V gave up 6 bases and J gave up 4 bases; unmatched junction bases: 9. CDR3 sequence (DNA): TGTGCCAGCAGTCCCCGGGGGGGCCTCTCAGATACGCAGTATTTT. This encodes CASSPRGGLSDTQYF.

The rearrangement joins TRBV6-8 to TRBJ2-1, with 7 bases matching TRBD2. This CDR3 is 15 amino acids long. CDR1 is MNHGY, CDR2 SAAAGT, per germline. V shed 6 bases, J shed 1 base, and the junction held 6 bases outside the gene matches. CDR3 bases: TGTGCCAGCAGCCCGACTAGCCAATCCTACAATGAGCAGTTCTTC. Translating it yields CASSPTSQSYNEQFF.

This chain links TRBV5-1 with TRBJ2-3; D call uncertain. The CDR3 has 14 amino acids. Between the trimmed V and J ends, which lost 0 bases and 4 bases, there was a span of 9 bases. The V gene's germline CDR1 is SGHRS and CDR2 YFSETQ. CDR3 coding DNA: TGCGCCAGCAGCTTGGCCCTTGGGCCAGATACGCAGTATTTT. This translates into CASSLALGPDTQYF.

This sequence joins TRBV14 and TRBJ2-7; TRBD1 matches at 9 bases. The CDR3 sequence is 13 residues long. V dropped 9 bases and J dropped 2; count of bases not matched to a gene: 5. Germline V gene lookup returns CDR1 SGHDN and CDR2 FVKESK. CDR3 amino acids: CASRGQGTYEQYF. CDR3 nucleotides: TGTGCCAGTAGGGGACAGGGAACCTACGAGCAGTACTTC.

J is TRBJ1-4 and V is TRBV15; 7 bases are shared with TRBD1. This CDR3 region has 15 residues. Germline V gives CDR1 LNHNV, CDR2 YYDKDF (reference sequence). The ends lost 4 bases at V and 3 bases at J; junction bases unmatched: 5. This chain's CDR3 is CATSKDRAPNEKLFF. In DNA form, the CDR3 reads TGTGCCACCAGCAAAGACAGGGCCCCTAATGAAAAACTGTTTTTT.

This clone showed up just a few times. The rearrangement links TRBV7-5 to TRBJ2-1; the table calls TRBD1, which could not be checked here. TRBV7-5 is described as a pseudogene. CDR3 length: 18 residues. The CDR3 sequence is CASSGQKGGTVSYNEQFF. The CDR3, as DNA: TGTGCCAGCAGCGGACAAAAAGGCGGGACAGTTTCCTACAATGAGCAGTTCTTC.

The CDR3 coding sequence is TGTGCCAGCAGAGCCAGAACAGGGGGCTCCTACAATGAGCAGTTCTTC. Translation gives CASRARTGGSYNEQFF. This chain connects TRBV6-8 to TRBJ2-1, with 8 bases matching TRBD1. V dropped 6 bases and J dropped 0; count of bases not matched to a gene: 7. The germline V gene encodes CDR1 MNHGY and CDR2 SAAAGT. This CDR3 has 16 amino acids.

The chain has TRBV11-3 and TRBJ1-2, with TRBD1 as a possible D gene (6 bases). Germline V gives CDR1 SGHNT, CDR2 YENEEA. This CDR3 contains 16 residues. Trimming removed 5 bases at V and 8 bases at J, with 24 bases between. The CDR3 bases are TGTGCCAGCAGCAAACAACAGGGAGGAAGGCTGCCGGGCTACACCTTC. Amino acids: CASSKQQGGRLPGYTF.

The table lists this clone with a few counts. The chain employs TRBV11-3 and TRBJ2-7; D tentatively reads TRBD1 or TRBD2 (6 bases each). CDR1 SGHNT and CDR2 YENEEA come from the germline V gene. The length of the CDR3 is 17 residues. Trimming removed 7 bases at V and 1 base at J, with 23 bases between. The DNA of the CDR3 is TGTGCCAGCACCCTCCTGGGGGGCGCCTTACAATCCTACGAGCAGTACTTC. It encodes CASTLLGGALQSYEQYF.

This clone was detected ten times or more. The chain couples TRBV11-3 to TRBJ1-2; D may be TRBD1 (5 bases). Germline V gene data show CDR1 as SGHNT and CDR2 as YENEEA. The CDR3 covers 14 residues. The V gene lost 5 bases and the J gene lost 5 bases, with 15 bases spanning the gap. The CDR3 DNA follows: TGTGCCAGCAGCCTAAGCAGGGAGTCGTATGGCTACACCTTC. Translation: CASSLSRESYGYTF.